The present TCR beta chain was sequenced within a study of cytomegalovirus exposure and HLA in healthy donors. Vbeta (60) and Jbeta (13) primers were used in the PCR. Produced via immunoSEQ multiplex PCR; TCRdb's table is partial and in-frame only. The sample includes approximately 110,000 clones, 65% to 90% seen only once; the top ten take 6% to 8%. This clone turned up a few times. Its target is not known. CDR1 is SGDLS and CDR2 is YYNGEE in the germline V gene. With 3 bases removed from V and 0 bases from J, the gap between germline ends came to 13 bases. CDR3 length: 15 amino acids. Study-wide results and caveats: Later analysis identified 16,000 or so TCR beta sequences associated with HLA alleles, using a false discovery rate threshold of 0.05. V- and J-gene trimming in TCR beta was tied to a missense DCLRE1C variant by an analysis performed later.

This chain joins TRBV9 and TRBJ2-7; possibly TRBD1 for D (7 bases). This TCR was sampled from a young man in good health and CMV-seropositive. Sample: PBMCs. The CDR3 spells CASSEAGQSSYEQYF. CDR3 bases: TGTGCCAGCAGCGAGGCGGGACAGAGCTCCTACGAGCAGTACTTC.